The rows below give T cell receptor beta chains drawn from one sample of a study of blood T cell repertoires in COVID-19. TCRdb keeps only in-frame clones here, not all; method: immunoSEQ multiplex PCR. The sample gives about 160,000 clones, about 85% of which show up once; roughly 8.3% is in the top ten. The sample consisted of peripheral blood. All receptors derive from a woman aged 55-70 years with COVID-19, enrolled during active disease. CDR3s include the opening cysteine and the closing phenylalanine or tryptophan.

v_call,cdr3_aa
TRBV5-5,CAGSGRWNTEAFF
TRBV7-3,CASGTANTEAFF
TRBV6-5,CASRGTTGAQSPLHF
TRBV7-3,CASSKPGQGAWNEQFF
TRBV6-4,CASSEVAGGPFEQYF
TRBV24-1,CATSGQGPLHSTDTQYF
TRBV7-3,CASSPGTGRQETQYF
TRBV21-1,CASRWDRRSSYEQYF
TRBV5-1,CASSLEGRVLGNEQFF
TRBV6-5,CASSLGQGGTEAFF
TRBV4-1,CASSQDLVGQTNEKLFF
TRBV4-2,CASSQQTSGYEQYF
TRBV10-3,CAISGPGSRNTGELFF
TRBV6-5,CATRGQGIRDTIYF
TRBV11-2,CASSLTRQVGYGYTF
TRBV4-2,CASSRETSGGNNEQFF
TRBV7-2,CASSLRAGGVETQYF
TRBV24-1,CATSQATSGRETDTQYF
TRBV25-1,CASSLGGNYGYTF
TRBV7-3,CASSEGAERSYEQYF
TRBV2,CASTPDSNEQFF
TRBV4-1,CASSPLPTIPWTNEKLFF
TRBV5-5,CASHEQDRGWETQYF
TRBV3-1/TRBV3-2,CASSQAGTGVAQHF
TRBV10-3,CAISLGTSGRSDTQYF
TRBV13,CASSLAPLAGGKDYGYTF
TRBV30,CAWSSQGLRYNEQFF
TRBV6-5,CASSNPMTGADEQFF
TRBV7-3,CASSPLAGKSSYNEQFF
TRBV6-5,CASRARTGAPEAFF
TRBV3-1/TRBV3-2,CASSPDRARTNEKLFF
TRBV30,CAWSNTDRGSYGYTF
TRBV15,CATSKGQSGNTEAFF
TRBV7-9,CASSLLSREGGYTF
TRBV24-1,CATSDSGQGSGNTEAFF
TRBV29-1,CSVNSPGTGYTEAFF
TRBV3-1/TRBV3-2,CASSRRTGLADQETQYF
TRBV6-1,CASSEARGGIGADTQYF
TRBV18,CASSPLQGEAFF
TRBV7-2,CASTSRAGNEQFF
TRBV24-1,CATSERKGGGNQPQHF
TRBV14,CASSQDHQGAYYGYTF
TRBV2,CASSEVSGINEQFF
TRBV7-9,CASSPRAERSEQYF
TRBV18,CASSPGVGTGAIEGYGYTF
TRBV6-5,CAARGDGTGELFF
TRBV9,CASSVTPGQGGDGYTF
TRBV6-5,CASMPQGAVEQYF
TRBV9,CASSVDRAYGYTF
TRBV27,CASSPGTSAQYF
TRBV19,CASSLQGIAYGYTF
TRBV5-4,CASSFNRGQNGYTF
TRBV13,CASSLGQGWREAFF
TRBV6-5,CASSKIDRAQPQHF